This TCR beta chain appears in the sequencing data of a study of early T cells in non-severe SARS-CoV-2 infection (dated by TCRdb to the early 2020s). General notes on the study: Because TCR sequencing relied on bulk RNA taken from unsorted whole blood, pairing of alpha and beta chains was not possible.

General findings and caveats noted by the study authors: VDJdb matching was skewed toward anti-spike CD8 responses and likely underestimated virus-specific expansions by missing private and CD4 specificities.

As for this clonotype: No cognate antigen has been identified for it. The input lacks base qualities; no much larger clone sits a single base away.

This was a case-control study nested in a cohort of healthcare workers in London, UK, who had nasopharyngeal swab PCR tests and blood samples taken every week. Healthcare workers were recruited during the week of the UK lockdown, between 23 and 31 March 2020, and followed weekly for up to about 15 weeks. The library was made by 5' RACE. These reads were obtained on a NextSeq 500. To correct for sequencing error and PCR bias, the TCR library protocol tagged individual cDNA molecules with unique molecular identifiers. TCR alpha and beta chains were both sequenced, and the abundances of alpha and beta sequences in each sample were closely correlated with each other. Per the original workflow: Decombinator V4 was used to annotate the V gene, J gene and CDR3 of the TCR sequences. Expanded TCRs were defined as changing significantly between any two time points under a Poisson model with p below 0.0001. TCR abundances were normalised to the total number of TCRs sequenced per sample and expressed as counts per million. VDJdb, accessed 1 November 2021, was searched for CMV, EBV and SARS-CoV-2 annotated TCRs, excluding TCRs annotated for multiple antigens. TCRdb trimmed public reads at Q25 via fastp, called clones via MiXCR and kept in-frame beta chains. Rows are combined by CDR3 protein, so each entry shows the most common genes and DNA. The V and J calls here are based on TCRdb, not the publication. Recorded for this sample are some 22,000 distinct CDR3 sequences; 5% of them occurred a single time. The ten largest clones add up to 3.5% to 4.5% of the sample.

This sequence was found in an adult who was a healthcare worker with PCR-confirmed SARS-CoV-2 infection or an uninfected control (not recorded which). The sequenced sample consisted of whole blood.

The CDR3 protein: CAWSVQDYNSPLHF. The sequenced DNA: TGTGCCTGGAGTGTACAGGACTATAATTCACCCCTCCACTTT. This sequence uses TRBV30 and TRBJ1-6; TRBD1 is a possible D gene, resting on 5 matching bases. V was cut back by 0 bases and J by 3 bases, leaving a gap of 6 bases between them. The CDR3 measures 14 amino acids from cysteine to phenylalanine. Just CDR3 DNA is preserved here, 42 bases in frame from base 1. CDR1 GTSNPN and CDR2 SVGIG are derived from the germline V gene (reference sequence).